One and the same sample provided the 3 T cell receptor beta chains below, sequenced in a study of cytomegalovirus exposure and HLA in healthy donors. Use of 60 Vbeta and 13 Jbeta primers characterized the PCR. Assay: immunoSEQ multiplex PCR; the TCRdb copy retains only in-frame clones and omits some. There are approximately 200,000 clones in the sample; 65% to 85% occur only once, and approximately 0.098% lies in the top ten. The sample consisted of PBMCs. These receptors came from a boy between 2 and 10 years old in good health and CMV-seronegative.

The V call is TRBV5-6, the J call TRBJ1-1, with TRBD1 as a possible D gene (6 bases). Trimming pared 4 bases from V and 5 bases from J, leaving 21 bases between. The CDR3 runs to 16 residues. Germline V gene data show CDR1 as SGHDT and CDR2 as YYEEEE. As DNA, the CDR3 is TGTGCCAGCAGCCCGGGACAACTCCTGGGGATGACTGAAGCTTTCTTT. Protein sequence: CASSPGQLLGMTEAFF.

This clone occurred a few times. The CDR3 is CASSESGAIGNTIYF. CDR3 nucleotide sequence: TGTGCCAGCAGTGAATCGGGTGCGATTGGAAACACCATATATTTT. The chain joins TRBV25-1 to TRBJ1-3, with D uncertain. In germline, CDR1 is MGHDK, CDR2 SYGVNS. V was pared by 1 base and J by 3 bases, with 10 bases between. The CDR3 has 15 amino acids.

The chain joins TRBV25-1 to TRBJ2-3, with a tentative D call TRBD1 (5 bases). With 4 bases removed from V and 8 bases from J, the gap between germline ends came to 13 bases. Germline CDR1 reads MGHDK; CDR2 reads SYGVNS. This CDR3 comprises 13 residues. CDR3 DNA sequence: TGTGCCAGCAGTGTTCAGGGAACGAGTACGCAGTATTTT. Translating it yields CASSVQGTSTQYF.